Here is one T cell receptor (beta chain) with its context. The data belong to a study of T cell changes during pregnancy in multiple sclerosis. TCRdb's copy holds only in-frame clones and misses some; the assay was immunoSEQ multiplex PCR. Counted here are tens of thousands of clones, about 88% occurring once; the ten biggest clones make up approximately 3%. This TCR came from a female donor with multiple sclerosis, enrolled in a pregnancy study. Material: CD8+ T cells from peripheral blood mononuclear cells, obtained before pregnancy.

The CDR3 region has the DNA TGTGCTAGTGGCCCCGCCCCGGGACTAGAGGCAGATACGCAGTATTTT. Protein product: CASGPAPGLEADTQYF. The J gene is TRBJ2-3, the V gene TRBV12-5, with 8 bases aligning to TRBD2. Germline CDR1 LGHNT, CDR2 FRNRAP. The CDR3 covers 16 residues. The V gene end was trimmed by 6 bases and the J gene end by 4 bases; junction bases not matched to a gene: 12.